The clone carrying this TCR beta chain turned up a few times. The antigen remains undetermined. Repertoires were generated with immunoSEQ multiplex PCR, while TCRdb's copy carries only in-frame clones and drops some. The sample records around 130,000 clones, 70% to 90% being singletons. The data derive from a study of radiation and T cells in renal cell carcinoma. Study background: Nephrectomy followed 15 Gy stereotactic body radiation by 4 weeks.

General study points: In blood, top tumor clones expanded by 2 weeks, shrinking by 4. No pretreatment tumor biopsies were available for baseline clonotypes.

V shed 4 bases, J shed 10 bases, and the junction held 6 bases outside the gene matches. The length of the CDR3 is 13 residues. Germline V lookup: CDR1 MGHRA, CDR2 YSYEKL. Time point defined: blood 2 weeks post-SBRT. Treatment noted: 15 Gy SBRT to primary tumor, nephrectomy 4 weeks later. Clear cell pathology was present in this patient's renal cell carcinoma. Sequenced material: blood, taken from a patient whose treatment included radiotherapy and nephrectomy. This sequence joins TRBV4-1 and TRBJ2-1; 8 bases map to TRBD2. This sequence originates from a woman aged 60-70 years with renal cell carcinoma. The chain's CDR3 is CASSLGLGGEQFF. The CDR3 DNA follows: TGCGCCAGCAGCCTGGGACTAGGCGGAGAGCAGTTCTTC.